This T cell receptor beta chain is from a study of alternative splicing in chronic myeloid leukemia remission (TCRdb year 2020). For the wider study: Remission specimens from the trials were collected at major or complete molecular response, at 12 or 24 months of TKI therapy. RNA sequencing was used to profile peripheral blood taken from chronic-phase CML patients both at diagnosis and at remission, and those profiles were then compared against healthy donors. Nine CML samples, seven diagnostic and two matched remission, were obtained from the French Persistem study. Several diagnostic specimens, together with matched remission specimens, were obtained from the RESIST (imatinib), ENESTxtnd (nilotinib) and PINNACLE (nilotinib plus pegylated interferon) trials. Total RNA was extracted with Trizol from peripheral blood mononuclear cells of diagnosis, remission and control samples. Female/male counts of 11/5 were recorded for diagnosis samples, 8/3 for remission samples and 2/4 for controls. Median ages were almost 55 years at diagnosis, 56 at remission and roughly 40 for healthy controls. For the trials, the diagnostic specimens consisted of total leukocytes from peripheral blood that had been collected in EDTA.

Results and caveats for the whole study, not just this receptor: At remission, blood cell composition was reshaped to resemble that of the lymphoid cell-enriched normal controls. Blood cell composition differed strongly by timepoint, shifting from myeloid progenitor enrichment at diagnosis to mature lymphoid enrichment at remission.

As regards this clonotype: What this receptor recognizes is not known.

The sample's time point label is to be understood as: major or complete molecular response after front-line TKI therapy. Some 15 CML patients were included in the patient cohort, and matched post-remission samples were retrieved for a subset of these patients. The library was obtained by bulk RNA-seq. The TruSeq Stranded RNA sample prep kit was used to generate libraries of poly-A-enriched mRNA from an input of approximately 0.97 ug total RNA. Every sample was sequenced in triplicate, with paired-end sequencing run on a HiSeq 2500. RNA-seq read length was 125 nucleotides per mate. Concerning the study's data processing: Reads were trimmed and aligned to hg38 with STAR v2.7, with quality control by FASTQC, RSeQC and multiqc. Salmon 0.14.1 was used to quantify gene expression levels as transcripts per million (TPM). The results of principal component analysis suggested that neither trial, library batch, sequencing batch, treatment regimen nor sex drove the transcriptomic profiles. TCRdb reprocessed the raw reads; every CDR3 protein sequence is a single record, and DNA is not supplied. The V and J calls follow TCRdb's processing rather than the paper's. The sample table lists under 350 distinct CDR3 sequences, about 98% of them with a count of one. Around 5.2% of the sample rests with the top ten.

Including the terminal cysteine and phenylalanine, the CDR3 comprises 14 residues. The protein alone is recorded here. The sequenced sample was PBMCs or total blood leukocytes (not recorded which), obtained during remission. The chain links TRBV12-3 or TRBV12-4 with TRBJ1-1. This TCR was sampled from an adult with chronic myeloid leukemia. The encoded CDR3 is CASSLLRDRAEAFF.